Listed here are 21 T cell receptor beta chains from one sample, sequenced in a study of blood T cells in healthy people across ages. The use of a sample-barcoded 5' primer and a J-beta primer mix characterized a second PCR of roughly 7 to 11 cycles. TCRdb called the 5' RACE reads again in MiXCR, with one record for every CDR3 protein. The repertoire holds more than 1 million distinct CDR3 sequences, with around 45% as singletons. Material: blood. Source of these receptors: a woman aged 60 to 75 in good health.

The chain joins TRBV28 to TRBJ2-6; D is undetermined. The CDR3 spans 15 residues. Germline V gives CDR1 MDHEN, CDR2 SYDVKM. V gave up 4 bases and J gave up 0 bases, with 7 bases separating them. The CDR3 sequence: CASSSPASGANVLTF. In nucleotides, the CDR3 is TGTGCCAGCAGTTCCCCAGCCTCTGGGGCCAACGTCCTGACTTTC.

In this sample, this clonotype turned up a few times. This rearrangement joins TRBV15 to TRBJ2-5; a possible D gene is TRBD2 (6 bases). In germline, CDR1 is LNHNV, CDR2 YYDKDF (reference sequence). The CDR3 has 14 residues. The V and J ends lost 5 bases and 2 bases respectively, with 12 bases between them. Here the CDR3 DNA reads TGTGCCACCAGCTCTAGGAGGGGTCAAGAGACCCAGTACTTC. Its protein product is CATSSRRGQETQYF.

The chain couples TRBV12-5 to TRBJ2-5; TRBD1 matches 7 bases. The germline CDR1 and CDR2 sequences are LGHNT and FRNRAP. The CDR3 sequence is 15 residues long. Losses at the gene ends were 6 bases for V and 2 bases for J; bases not matched to a gene: 9. For the CDR3, the DNA is TGTGCTAGTGGAGAAGGGGGCAACCCGCAAGAGACCCAGTACTTC. Translation: CASGEGGNPQETQYF.

The chain joins TRBV12-3 or TRBV12-4 to TRBJ2-4; TRBD2 is a possible D gene (5 bases). V lost 5 bases to trimming and J lost 1 base, with 9 bases between them. CDR3 length: 14 amino acids. The CDR3 protein is CASSVWEAKNIQYF. The CDR3 region has the DNA TGTGCCAGCAGTGTTTGGGAGGCCAAAAACATTCAGTACTTC.

There are a few counts of this clonotype. The chain uses TRBV5-5 and TRBJ2-2; weak D call: TRBD1 (5 bases). Germline V CDR1 and CDR2: SGHKS, YYEKEE (reference sequence). The CDR3 runs 16 residues. Deletions cut 1 base from V and 1 base from J, with 11 bases between. CDR3 in amino acids: CASSLWGRVNTGELFF. CDR3 sequence (DNA): TGTGCCAGCAGCTTGTGGGGCAGGGTGAACACCGGGGAGCTGTTTTTT.

This chain connects TRBV20-1 to TRBJ2-1; 10 bases fit TRBD2. J lost 7 bases, V lost 0 bases, and 12 bases had no gene match. Germline CDR1 is DFQATT and CDR2 is SNEGSKA (reference sequence). The CDR3 sequence is 17 residues long. As DNA, the CDR3 is TGCAGTGCTAGAGATGGTCCAGAGCGGGGGGGCCTTAATGAGCAGTTCTTC. Its translation: CSARDGPERGGLNEQFF.

This clonotype was counted a few times. The chain recombines TRBV29-1 with TRBJ1-1; D is undetermined. Per germline, CDR1 SQVTM and CDR2 ANQGSEA. The CDR3 spans 13 residues. V gave up 4 bases and J gave up 0 bases, with 9 bases separating them. The CDR3 reads CSVGSGLNTEAFF. The CDR3 DNA is TGCAGCGTTGGCTCAGGTCTGAACACTGAAGCTTTCTTT.

Note on this clonotype: One end of the junction is discordant with germline, which a read error may explain. This chain links TRBV10-3 with TRBJ2-1, with TRBD1 matching over 7 bases. CDR1 and CDR2 from the germline V gene are ENHRY and SYGVKD. The CDR3 totals 16 residues. For the CDR3, the DNA is TGTGTCATCAGTGACGGACGTGGGGACAGCCGAAATGAGCAGTTCTTC. Residues: CVISDGRGDSRNEQFF.

This clonotype showed up just once. The gene calls are TRBV14 and TRBJ1-2, with a possible D match to TRBD1 (6 bases). V was pared by 4 bases and J by 2 bases, with 23 bases between. Germline V lookup: CDR1 SGHDN, CDR2 FVKESK. The CDR3 is 18 amino acids. The CDR3, as DNA: TGTGCCAGCAGCCCCGGGGAGCTCCGACAGGTGATAAACTATGGCTACACCTTC. This translates into CASSPGELRQVINYGYTF.

V is TRBV29-1 and J is TRBJ2-5; D gene ambiguous. The CDR3 has 12 amino acids. The germline V gene has CDR1 SQVTM and CDR2 ANQGSEA. V was shortened by 7 bases and J by 7 bases, with 16 bases between the two germline ends. The CDR3 coding sequence is TGCAGCGCAATTTCCGGGCGAGGGACCCAGTACTTC. Protein product: CSAISGRGTQYF.

In its sample, this clonotype was seen a few times. V is TRBV5-4 and J is TRBJ2-7; 9 bases map to TRBD2. V lost 4 bases, J lost 4 bases, and 3 bases stayed unmatched. Germline V CDR1 and CDR2: SGHNT, YYREEE (reference sequence). The CDR3 extends over 13 amino acids. As DNA, the CDR3 is TGTGCCAGCAGCAAGGGACTAGCTTACGAGCAGTACTTC. Translated: CASSKGLAYEQYF.

The V gene is TRBV27, the J gene TRBJ2-5; 10 bases are shared with TRBD1. Judging by the DNA end, TRBJ2-7 fits better; the J call may be wrong. Germline CDR1 is MNHEY and CDR2 is SMNVEV (reference sequence). The CDR3 is made up of 13 amino acids. CDR3 sequence: CASSDRGRDEQYF. The CDR3 coding sequence is TGTGCCAGCAGTGACAGGGGGCGCGACGAGCAGTACTTC.

CDR3 nucleotides: TGCAGTGCTAGCTCCGACAGTAGCCCCTACTACGAGCAGTACTTC. The encoded protein is CSASSDSSPYYEQYF. The chain carries TRBV20-1 and TRBJ2-7; possibly TRBD1 for D (5 bases). Germline values: CDR1 DFQATT, CDR2 SNEGSKA (reference sequence). CDR3 length: 15 amino acids. The germline V and J ends were trimmed by 3 bases and 3 bases, with 18 bases remaining between them.

This clonotype turned up a few times. The CDR3 region is CASRTVSYNEQFF. CDR3 bases: TGTGCCAGCAGGACGGTATCCTACAATGAGCAGTTCTTC. The chain joins TRBV27 to TRBJ2-1; D uncertain. Germline V gives CDR1 MNHEY, CDR2 SMNVEV (reference sequence). V gave up 6 bases and J gave up 1 base, with 7 bases separating them. The CDR3 loop spans 13 amino acids.

As concerns this clonotype: It may be a read error: a sequence one base away is much more abundant. J is TRBJ1-2 and V is TRBV12-3 or TRBV12-4; D unclear. The CDR3 totals 14 residues. V lost 2 bases and J 5 bases, leaving 12 bases between the germline ends. The CDR3, as DNA: TGTGCCAGCAGTTTAAGAGGGAGGATTTATGGCTACACCTTC. Amino acid sequence: CASSLRGRIYGYTF.

The chain carries TRBV29-1 and TRBJ2-2; a possible D gene is TRBD1 (6 bases). The CDR3 extends over 15 amino acids. Germline V gives CDR1 SQVTM, CDR2 ANQGSEA. V dropped 2 bases and J dropped 2 bases, with 12 bases sitting between them. The CDR3 sequence is CSVESSRGNTGELFF. The CDR3, as DNA: TGCAGCGTTGAATCCTCCAGGGGAAACACCGGGGAGCTGTTTTTT.

This clonotype was seen only a few times. The genes are TRBV9 and TRBJ2-5; 11 bases are shared with TRBD1. CDR1 is SGDLS and CDR2 is YYNGEE in the germline V gene. The CDR3 runs 15 residues. The J segment lost 2 bases and the V segment lost 4 bases, leaving 4 bases of the junction unmatched. CDR3 bases: TGTGCCAGCAGCCCTAGGGACAGGGGGCAAGAGACCCAGTACTTC. Translated: CASSPRDRGQETQYF.

This clonotype showed up just once. The rearrangement uses TRBV9 and TRBJ1-2; TRBD1 might be the D (6 bases). V shed 3 bases and J shed 8 bases, with 23 bases lying between them. The CDR3 runs to 16 residues. CDR1 and CDR2 (germline): SGDLS, YYNGEE. Here the CDR3 reads CASSGSTAWGAGGYTF. CDR3 nucleotide sequence: TGTGCCAGCAGCGGATCAACGGCGTGGGGGGCGGGGGGCTACACCTTC.

The V gene is TRBV10-3, the J gene TRBJ2-6, with D hard to call. This CDR3 region has 15 residues. In germline, CDR1 is ENHRY, CDR2 SYGVKD. V was clipped by 6 bases and J by 2 bases, with 11 bases between them. The CDR3 loop reads CAIRRVEAGANVLTF. CDR3 DNA: TGTGCCATCAGAAGAGTTGAGGCTGGGGCCAACGTCCTGACTTTC.

This chain links TRBV20-1 with TRBJ2-3; D gene ambiguous. V dropped 3 bases and J dropped 1 base, with 11 bases sitting between them. Per the germline V gene, CDR1 is DFQATT and CDR2 is SNEGSKA (reference sequence). The CDR3 extends over 14 amino acids. CDR3 nucleotides: TGCAGTGCTAGCTTAGCACGCTGCACAGATACGCAGTATTTT. Translating it yields CSASLARCTDTQYF.

The chain employs TRBV3-1 and TRBJ2-7, with D perhaps TRBD2 (6 bases). V lost 0 bases, J lost 3 bases, and 9 bases lay in between. Germline-derived CDR1 and CDR2 are LGHDT and YNNKEL (reference sequence). The CDR3 spans 14 residues. Written as DNA, the CDR3 is TGTGCCAGCAGCCAAGATTGGCGGGGCTACGAGCAGTACTTC. The encoded protein is CASSQDWRGYEQYF.